This T cell receptor (beta chain) is drawn from a study of a mutant IDH1 vaccine in newly diagnosed glioma. Looking at the study overall: Among treated patients, about 62% were male and around 40% female, and mean age was about 41 years.

Study observations and caveats: Vaccine-induced immune responses were detected in approximately 93% of patients.

Sequencing used immunoSEQ multiplex PCR; TCRdb keeps in-frame clones, though not all of them. The sample has tens of thousands of clones; roughly 80% are singletons. V lost 7 bases to trimming and J lost 2 bases, with 13 bases between them. Germline CDR1 and CDR2: SGHDT and YYEEEE. The CDR3 has 14 amino acids. In the case of this clone: Its antigen remains unidentified.

Time point defined: week 35, safety follow-up. Each vaccine dose was 300 ug of mutant IDH1 20-mer peptide, with topical imiquimod. Weeks 1, 3, 5, 7, 11, 15, 19 and 23 were when patients received their eight vaccinations. Donors' newly diagnosed IDH1-mutant WHO grade 3 or 4 astrocytomas lacked nuclear ATRX. The gene calls are TRBV5-6 and TRBJ2-1; tentatively, D is TRBD1 or TRBD2 (5 bases each). This sample comprised PBMCs, obtained from a glioma patient whose treatment included an IDH1 peptide vaccine. This TCR was sampled from a woman under 30 with glioma. The CDR3 sequence: CASERGATYNEQFF. The CDR3 coding sequence is TGTGCCAGCGAGAGGGGCGCTACCTACAATGAGCAGTTCTTC.